A selection of T cell receptor beta chains follows, all from one sample in a study of long-term antiretroviral therapy in people with HIV. TCRdb's copy holds only in-frame clones and misses some; the assay was immunoSEQ multiplex PCR. The sample has fewer than 25,000 clones, 81% seen once; the top ten hold roughly 16%. The starting material was unsorted PBMCs, obtained at the start of antiretroviral therapy, before treatment. These receptors all stem from a woman in her late teens or twenties with HIV. Each CDR3 is given with its conserved first and last residue. Fields, in order: clone size, V gene, D gene, J gene, CDR3 protein, CDR3 DNA. D genes are given only for firm matches. Expanded clones are given a class, and other clones once, few, many or no size at all.

clone size: NA; V gene: TRBV5-8; D gene: NA; J gene: TRBJ2-5; CDR3 protein: CASSLERQETQYF; CDR3 DNA: TGTGCCAGCAGCTTGGAGAGGCAAGAGACCCAGTACTTC
clone size: once; V gene: TRBV27; D gene: TRBD1; J gene: TRBJ2-1; CDR3 protein: CASSSRDSSYNEQFF; CDR3 DNA: TGTGCCAGCAGTTCCCGGGACAGCTCCTACAATGAGCAGTTCTTC
clone size: NA; V gene: TRBV6-6; D gene: NA; J gene: TRBJ1-3; CDR3 protein: CASSPGLFSSGNTIYF; CDR3 DNA: TGTGCCAGCAGCCCCGGACTTTTCAGCTCTGGAAACACCATATATTTT
clone size: NA; V gene: TRBV29-1; D gene: NA; J gene: TRBJ2-1; CDR3 protein: CSAEPLVYNEQFF; CDR3 DNA: TGCAGCGCCGAACCCTTAGTTTACAATGAGCAGTTCTTC
clone size: few; V gene: TRBV19; D gene: NA; J gene: TRBJ2-1; CDR3 protein: CASSIDPGTYNEQFF; CDR3 DNA: TGTGCCAGTAGTATAGACCCAGGTACCTACAATGAGCAGTTCTTC
clone size: NA; V gene: TRBV6-6; D gene: NA; J gene: TRBJ2-2; CDR3 protein: CASRVSGELFF; CDR3 DNA: TGTGCCAGCAGGGTTTCCGGGGAGCTGTTTTTT
clone size: NA; V gene: TRBV6-5; D gene: TRBD1; J gene: TRBJ1-2; CDR3 protein: CASSYYRGLSYGYTF; CDR3 DNA: TGTGCCAGCAGTTACTACAGGGGTCTCTCCTATGGCTACACCTTC
clone size: NA; V gene: TRBV6-5; D gene: NA; J gene: TRBJ2-1; CDR3 protein: CASRGSSSYNEQFF; CDR3 DNA: TGTGCCAGCCGTGGCTCGAGCTCCTACAATGAGCAGTTCTTC
clone size: NA; V gene: TRBV10-3; D gene: NA; J gene: TRBJ1-1; CDR3 protein: CATSGDSRTNTEAFF; CDR3 DNA: TGTGCCACCTCAGGGGACTCCCGAACGAACACTGAAGCTTTCTTT
clone size: NA; V gene: TRBV7-2; D gene: NA; J gene: TRBJ1-1; CDR3 protein: CASSFRREDTEAFF; CDR3 DNA: TGTGCCAGCAGCTTCAGGAGAGAGGACACTGAAGCTTTCTTT
clone size: once; V gene: TRBV19; D gene: NA; J gene: TRBJ1-4; CDR3 protein: CASNSRGGDEKLFF; CDR3 DNA: TGTGCCAGTAACTCCAGGGGTGGCGATGAAAAACTGTTTTTT
clone size: NA; V gene: TRBV7-9; D gene: TRBD1; J gene: TRBJ2-1; CDR3 protein: CASSHRGDEQFF; CDR3 DNA: TGTGCCAGCAGCCACAGGGGGGATGAGCAGTTCTTC
clone size: NA; V gene: TRBV6-1; D gene: NA; J gene: TRBJ2-7; CDR3 protein: CASWPGHHPYEQYF; CDR3 DNA: TGTGCCAGCTGGCCGGGACACCACCCCTACGAGCAGTACTTC
clone size: once; V gene: TRBV6-5; D gene: NA; J gene: TRBJ2-5; CDR3 protein: CASSYGLQETQYF; CDR3 DNA: TGTGCCAGCAGTTACGGTCTCCAAGAGACCCAGTACTTC
clone size: NA; V gene: TRBV6-1; D gene: TRBD1; J gene: TRBJ2-7; CDR3 protein: CASSEGQGVYEQYF; CDR3 DNA: TGTGCCAGCAGTGAAGGGCAGGGGGTCTACGAGCAGTACTTC
clone size: NA; V gene: TRBV7-2; D gene: TRBD2; J gene: TRBJ2-3; CDR3 protein: CASSPTAGASTDTQYF; CDR3 DNA: TGTGCCAGCAGCCCAACAGCGGGGGCTAGCACAGATACGCAGTATTTT
clone size: NA; V gene: TRBV30; D gene: NA; J gene: TRBJ1-5; CDR3 protein: CAWSVRGGQPQHF; CDR3 DNA: TGTGCCTGGAGTGTACGGGGAGGGCAGCCCCAGCATTTT